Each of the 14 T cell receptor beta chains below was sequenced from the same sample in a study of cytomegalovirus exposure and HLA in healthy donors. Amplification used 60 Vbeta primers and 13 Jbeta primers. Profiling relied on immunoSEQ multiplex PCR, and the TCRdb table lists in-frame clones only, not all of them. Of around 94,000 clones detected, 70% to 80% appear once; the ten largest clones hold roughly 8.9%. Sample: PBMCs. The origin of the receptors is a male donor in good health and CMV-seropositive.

CDR3 coding DNA: TGTGCCTGGACCCGGACTAGCGGGAACCACGAGCAGTACTTC. It translates to CAWTRTSGNHEQYF. The chain recombines TRBV30 with TRBJ2-7; 12 nucleotides match TRBD2. This CDR3 region has 14 residues. Trimming took 4 bases from V and 5 from J; bases not matched to a gene: 6. The V gene's germline CDR1 is GTSNPN and CDR2 SVGIG (reference sequence).

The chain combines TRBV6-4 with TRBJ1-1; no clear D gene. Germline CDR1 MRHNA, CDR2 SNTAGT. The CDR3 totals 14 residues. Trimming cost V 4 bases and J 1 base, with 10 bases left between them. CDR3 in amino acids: CASSARHQNTEAFF. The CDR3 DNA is TGTGCCAGCAGTGCGCGGCACCAGAACACTGAAGCTTTCTTT.

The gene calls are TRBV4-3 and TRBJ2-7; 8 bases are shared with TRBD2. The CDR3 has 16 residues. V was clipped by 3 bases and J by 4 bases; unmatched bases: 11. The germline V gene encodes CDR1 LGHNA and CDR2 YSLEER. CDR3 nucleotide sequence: TGCGCCAGCAGCCACCTCTTTAGCGGGACCGCTTACGAGCAGTACTTC. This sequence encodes CASSHLFSGTAYEQYF.

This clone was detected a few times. The CDR3 loop is CASSSGTDSNGYTF. CDR3 bases: TGTGCCAGCAGCTCCGGGACAGACAGTAATGGCTACACCTTC. This rearrangement joins TRBV7-9 to TRBJ1-2, with 7 bases fitting TRBD1. Germline V gene sequence: CDR1 SEHNR, CDR2 FQNEAQ (reference sequence). With 4 bases clipped from V and 6 bases from J, the junction kept 8 bases outside the gene matches. The CDR3 runs to 14 residues. The variable domain in full, completed from reference TRBV7-9 and TRBJ1-2, reads DTGVSQNPRHKITKRGQNVTFRCDPISEHNRLYWYRQTLGQGPEFLTYFQNEAQLEKSRLLSDRFSAERPKGSFSTLEIQRTEQGDSAMYLCASSSGTDSNGYTFGSGTRLTVV.

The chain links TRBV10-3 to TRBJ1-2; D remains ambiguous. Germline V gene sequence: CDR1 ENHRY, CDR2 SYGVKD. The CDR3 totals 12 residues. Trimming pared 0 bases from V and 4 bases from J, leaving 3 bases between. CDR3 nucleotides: TGTGCCATCAGTGAGTCCTTCTATGGCTACACCTTC. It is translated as CAISESFYGYTF.

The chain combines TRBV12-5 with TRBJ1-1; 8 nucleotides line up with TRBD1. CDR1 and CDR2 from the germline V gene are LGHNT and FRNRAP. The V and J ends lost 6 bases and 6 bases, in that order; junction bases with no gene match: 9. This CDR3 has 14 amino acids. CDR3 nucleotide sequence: TGTGCTAGTGGGGGACAGGCGCTTGGCGCTGAAGCTTTCTTT. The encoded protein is CASGGQALGAEAFF.

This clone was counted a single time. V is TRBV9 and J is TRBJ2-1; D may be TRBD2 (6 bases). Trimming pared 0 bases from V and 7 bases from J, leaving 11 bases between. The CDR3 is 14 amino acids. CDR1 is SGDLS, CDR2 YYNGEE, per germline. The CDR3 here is CASSVAGLQNEQFF. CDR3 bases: TGTGCCAGCAGCGTAGCGGGACTCCAGAATGAGCAGTTCTTC.

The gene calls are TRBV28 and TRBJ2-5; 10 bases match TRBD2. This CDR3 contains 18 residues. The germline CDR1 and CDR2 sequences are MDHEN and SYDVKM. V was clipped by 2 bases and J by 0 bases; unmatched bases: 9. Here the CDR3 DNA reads TGTGCCAGCAGTTTACTAAGCCCGACTAGCGGGTACCAAGAGACCCAGTACTTC. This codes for CASSLLSPTSGYQETQYF. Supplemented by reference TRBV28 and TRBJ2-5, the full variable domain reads DVKVTQSSRYLVKRTGEKVFLECVQDMDHENMFWYRQDPGLGLRLIYFSYDVKMKEKGDIPEGYSVSREKKERFSLILESASTNQTSMYLCASSLLSPTSGYQETQYFGPGTRLLVL.

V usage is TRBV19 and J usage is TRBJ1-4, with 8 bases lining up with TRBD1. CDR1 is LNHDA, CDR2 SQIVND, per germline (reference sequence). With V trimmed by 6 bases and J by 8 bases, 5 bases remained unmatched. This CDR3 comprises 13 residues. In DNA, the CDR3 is TGTGCCAGTAGGGACAGGGCGCGAGAAAAACTGTTTTTT. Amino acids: CASRDRAREKLFF.

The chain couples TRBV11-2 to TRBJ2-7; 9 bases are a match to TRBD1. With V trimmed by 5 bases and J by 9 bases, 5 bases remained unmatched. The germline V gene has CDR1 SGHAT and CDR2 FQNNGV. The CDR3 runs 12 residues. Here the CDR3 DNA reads TGTGCCAGCAGCCCCGTGGGACAGGGGCAGTACTTC. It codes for CASSPVGQGQYF.

The CDR3 here is CASSSYEWNTEAFF. Written as DNA, the CDR3 is TGTGCCAGCAGCTCCTATGAATGGAACACTGAAGCTTTCTTT. The chain is built from TRBV7-9 and TRBJ1-1; D not certain. The V end was cut by 4 bases, the J end by 1 base, with 10 bases between. Germline V gene lookup returns CDR1 SEHNR and CDR2 FQNEAQ (reference sequence). The CDR3 sequence is 14 residues long. The full variable domain, rest sourced from reference TRBV7-9 and TRBJ1-1, is DTGVSQNPRHKITKRGQNVTFRCDPISEHNRLYWYRQTLGQGPEFLTYFQNEAQLEKSRLLSDRFSAERPKGSFSTLEIQRTEQGDSAMYLCASSSYEWNTEAFFGQGTRLTVV.

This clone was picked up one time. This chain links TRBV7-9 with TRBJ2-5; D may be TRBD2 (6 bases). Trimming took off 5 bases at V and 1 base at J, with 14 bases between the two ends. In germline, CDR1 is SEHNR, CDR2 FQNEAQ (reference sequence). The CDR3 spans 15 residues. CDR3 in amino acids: CASSPGGGVQETQYF. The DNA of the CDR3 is TGTGCCAGCAGCCCCGGGGGAGGAGTCCAAGAGACCCAGTACTTC.

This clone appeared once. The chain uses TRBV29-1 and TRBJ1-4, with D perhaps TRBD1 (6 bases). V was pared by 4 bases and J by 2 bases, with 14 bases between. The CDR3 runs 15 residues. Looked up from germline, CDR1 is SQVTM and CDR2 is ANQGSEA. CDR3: CSVATGSATNEKLFF. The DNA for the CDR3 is TGCAGCGTTGCTACAGGGTCGGCTACTAATGAAAAACTGTTTTTT.

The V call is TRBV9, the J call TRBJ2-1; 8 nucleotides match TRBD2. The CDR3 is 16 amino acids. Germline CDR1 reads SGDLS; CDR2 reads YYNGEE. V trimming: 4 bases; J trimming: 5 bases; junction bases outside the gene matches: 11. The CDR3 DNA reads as TGTGCCAGCAGCCCAGTAGCGGGAATAAGGGACAATGAGCAGTTCTTC. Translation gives CASSPVAGIRDNEQFF. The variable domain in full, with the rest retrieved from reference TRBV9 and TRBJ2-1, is DSGVTQTPKHLITATGQRVTLRCSPRSGDLSVYWYQQSLDQGLQFLIQYYNGEERAKGNILERFSAQQFPDLHSELNLSSLELGDSALYFCASSPVAGIRDNEQFFGPGTRLTVL.